A single sample is the source of the 30 T cell receptor beta chains below, sequenced in a study of post-analysis software for immune sequencing data. Study observations and caveats: A handful of TRBV segments were more frequent in patients than controls; TRBV5-6, TRBV5-1 and TRBV20-1 belonged to this group.

These TCRs are of unknown antigen specificity. Built from TCR beta cDNA, the libraries had unique molecular identifiers in them. TCRdb called the PCR reads again in MiXCR, with one record for every CDR3 protein. The sample shows 740,000 or so distinct CDR3 sequences, around 53% of them seen only once. The sequencing sample was made of blood. These receptors all stem from a girl aged 10 to 17 with multiple sclerosis.

The chain has TRBV6-1 and TRBJ2-5; D gene ambiguous. Germline lookup yields CDR1 MNHNS and CDR2 SASEGT. The ends were cut back, 6 bases at V and 4 bases at J, with 18 bases in the middle. The length of the CDR3 is 15 residues. The CDR3 protein is CASSPMRPFGETQYF. CDR3 coding DNA: TGTGCCAGCAGCCCCATGAGGCCCTTCGGAGAGACCCAGTACTTC.

The chain uses TRBV7-9 and TRBJ1-4; D might be TRBD1 (6 bases). V gave up 3 bases and J gave up 8 bases, with 10 bases separating them. From germline, CDR1 is SEHNR and CDR2 FQNEAQ (reference sequence). The CDR3 runs to 13 residues. The CDR3 sequence is CASSFTGPEKLFF. CDR3 DNA sequence: TGTGCCAGCAGCTTTACAGGGCCGGAAAAACTGTTTTTT.

This clonotype has more than one count but fewer than ten. V is TRBV5-1 and J is TRBJ1-2; D gene ambiguous. Germline-derived CDR1 and CDR2 are SGHRS and YFSETQ. With 1 base removed from V and 6 bases from J, the gap between germline ends came to 7 bases. The CDR3 spans 12 residues. CDR3 residues: CASSLPENGYTF. CDR3 nucleotide sequence: TGCGCCAGCAGCTTGCCAGAGAATGGCTACACCTTC.

The chain is built from TRBV19 and TRBJ2-1; maybe TRBD2 (6 bases). Trimming shortened V by 7 bases and J by 0 bases, and 16 bases separated the two germline ends. This CDR3 region has 16 residues. CDR1 and CDR2 from the germline V gene are LNHDA and SQIVND (reference sequence). The CDR3 region has the DNA TGTGCCAGTACTGTTAGCGGCTACCGCTCCTACAATGAGCAGTTCTTC. Protein: CASTVSGYRSYNEQFF.

The chain couples TRBV12-3 or TRBV12-4 to TRBJ1-1, with a weak D call TRBD1 (6 bases). V lost 3 bases and J 11 bases, leaving 13 bases between the germline ends. The CDR3 runs to 12 residues. The CDR3 here is CASSFLQGSAFF. DNA of the CDR3: TGTGCCAGCAGTTTTCTACAGGGCTCGGCTTTCTTT.

This clonotype has only a few counts. CDR3 region: CASSAWTSGGAVEQFF. CDR3 coding DNA: TGTGCCAGCAGCGCATGGACTAGCGGGGGGGCCGTTGAGCAGTTCTTC. The chain recombines TRBV7-2 with TRBJ2-1; 15 positions agree with TRBD2. Germline V gives CDR1 SGHTA, CDR2 FQGNSA. V was pared by 5 bases and J by 9 bases, with 8 bases of the junction left unmatched. The CDR3 length is 16 residues.

The V call is TRBV3-1, the J call TRBJ2-6; D is perhaps TRBD1 (6 bases). The CDR3 is 20 amino acids. The germline V and J ends were trimmed by 3 bases and 0 bases, with 21 bases remaining between them. Per the germline V gene, CDR1 is LGHDT and CDR2 is YNNKEL (reference sequence). The CDR3 coding sequence is TGTGCCAGCAGCCACCCCCAGTGGGCAGGGGAGAGCTCTGGGGCCAACGTCCTGACTTTC. Translation gives CASSHPQWAGESSGANVLTF.

This clonotype was observed a few times. The chain's CDR3 is CASSVGQSSYEQYF. CDR3 sequence (DNA): TGTGCCAGCAGTGTGGGGCAGAGCTCCTACGAGCAGTACTTC. V is TRBV9 and J is TRBJ2-7; a weak D match, TRBD1 (5 bases). The CDR3 length is 14 residues. Germline V gives CDR1 SGDLS, CDR2 YYNGEE. V was pared by 5 bases and J by 0 bases, with 12 bases between.

V gene TRBV12-3 or TRBV12-4 combines with J gene TRBJ2-5; TRBD2 matches 8 bases. There are 19 residues in the CDR3. The V and J ends lost 2 bases and 4 bases, in that order; junction bases with no gene match: 18. The CDR3 is CASSLTLTTKRESPETQYF. In nucleotides, the CDR3 is TGTGCCAGCAGTTTAACCTTGACGACCAAGCGGGAGAGTCCAGAGACCCAGTACTTC.

The gene calls are TRBV5-5 and TRBJ2-1, with 13 bases that match TRBD2. CDR1 is SGHKS, CDR2 YYEKEE, per germline (reference sequence). V trimming: 4 bases; J trimming: 8 bases; junction bases outside the gene matches: 6. There are 15 residues in the CDR3. This chain's CDR3 is CASSAGTSGIHEQFF. The CDR3 bases are TGTGCCAGCAGCGCCGGGACTAGCGGGATCCATGAGCAGTTCTTC.

The chain employs TRBV15 and TRBJ1-5, with D hard to call. CDR1 is LNHNV, CDR2 YYDKDF, per germline (reference sequence). V lost 5 bases to trimming and J lost 7 bases, with 21 bases between them. This CDR3 region has 16 residues. Here the CDR3 DNA reads TGTGCCACCAGCGGCGACCCAGAGCCTTCAAGGCAGCCCCAGCATTTT. It translates to CATSGDPEPSRQPQHF. Combining the CDR3 with reference TRBV15 and TRBJ1-5 gives the whole variable domain DAMVIQNPRYQVTQFGKPVTLSCSQTLNHNVMYWYQQKSSQAPKLLFHYYDKDFNNEADTPDNFQSRRPNTSFCFLDIRSPGLGDTAMYLCATSGDPEPSRQPQHFGDGTRLSIL.

In this sample, this clonotype turned up a few times. The chain has TRBV13 and TRBJ2-3, with D possibly being TRBD1 (6 bases). V shed 0 bases and J shed 2 bases, with 12 bases lying between them. Germline V gene sequence: CDR1 PRHDT, CDR2 FYEKMQ (reference sequence). This CDR3 contains 16 residues. The CDR3 coding sequence is TGTGCCAGCAGCTTAGGTGGGGGACACCCCACAGATACGCAGTATTTT. Translated: CASSLGGGHPTDTQYF.

The chain uses TRBV7-9 and TRBJ2-7, with D perhaps matching TRBD1 or TRBD2 (5 bases each). The CDR3 contains 13 residues. The V end was cut by 5 bases, the J end by 6 bases, with 14 bases between. Germline assignment: CDR1 SEHNR and CDR2 FQNEAQ (reference sequence). The CDR3 reads CASSKAGTVEQYF. CDR3 nucleotide sequence: TGTGCCAGCAGCAAGGCAGGGACGGTCGAGCAGTACTTC.

The chain is built from TRBV20-1 and TRBJ2-4; 8 nucleotides match TRBD2. TRBJ2-7 matches the DNA end more closely, so the J call is doubtful. The CDR3 is 13 residues long. Germline-derived CDR1 and CDR2 are DFQATT and SNEGSKA (reference sequence). CDR3 in amino acids: CSAKGLAGYEQYF. The DNA for the CDR3 is TGCAGTGCAAAAGGACTAGCCGGGTACGAGCAGTACTTC.

This clonotype turned up a few times. The chain couples TRBV7-3 to TRBJ2-1; the match to TRBD1 covers 8 bases. CDR1 and CDR2 (germline): SGHTA, FQGTGA. The CDR3 length is 16 residues. V shed 1 base and J 0 bases; nucleotides not matched to a gene: 2. This CDR3 reads CASSLIGQGSYNEQFF. The CDR3 nucleotides read TGTGCCAGCAGCTTAATTGGACAGGGCTCCTACAATGAGCAGTTCTTC.

J is TRBJ1-4 and V is TRBV5-1, with D perhaps matching TRBD1 (6 bases). V lost 1 base and J 12 bases, leaving 16 bases between the germline ends. This CDR3 contains 14 residues. From germline, CDR1 is SGHRS and CDR2 YFSETQ. CDR3 DNA sequence: TGCGCCAGCAGCTTGCAACTCAGGGGCGGGGAACTGTTTTTT. Protein sequence: CASSLQLRGGELFF.

This clonotype was observed once. This rearrangement joins TRBV2 to TRBJ2-4; 7 nucleotides match TRBD2. The CDR3 loop spans 15 amino acids. From germline, CDR1 is SNHLY and CDR2 FYNNEI. J gave up 13 bases and V 4 bases, and 16 bases lay outside the gene matches. The CDR3 spells CASSGGLVGVGEQYF. The CDR3 DNA reads as TGTGCCAGCAGTGGTGGACTAGTGGGGGTCGGTGAGCAGTACTTC.

The genes are TRBV20-1 and TRBJ2-7; 13 bases fit TRBD2. With 3 bases clipped from V and 3 bases from J, the junction kept 5 bases outside the gene matches. CDR3 length equals 15 residues. Germline lookup yields CDR1 DFQATT and CDR2 SNEGSKA (reference sequence). Written as DNA, the CDR3 is TGCAGTGCTAGCATCGGGACTAGCGGGGTCTACGAGCAGTACTTC. Translating it yields CSASIGTSGVYEQYF.

The CDR3: CASSLAAGGGEQFF. In DNA form, the CDR3 reads TGTGCCAGCAGTTTGGCCGCGGGGGGCGGTGAGCAGTTCTTC. The chain combines TRBV12-3 or TRBV12-4 with TRBJ2-1, with 8 bases lining up with TRBD2. CDR3 length: 14 residues. Trimming removed 3 bases from V and 9 bases from J; junction bases left unmatched: 7.

The gene calls are TRBV29-1 and TRBJ2-7; D is perhaps TRBD1 or TRBD2 (5 bases each). Per the germline V gene, CDR1 is SQVTM and CDR2 is ANQGSEA. CDR3 size: 13 residues. Deletions cut 0 bases from V and 4 bases from J, with 10 bases between. CDR3 loop: CSVEDGAGYEQYF. The CDR3 region has the DNA TGCAGCGTTGAAGACGGGGCAGGGTACGAGCAGTACTTC.

This chain connects TRBV5-1 to TRBJ2-6, with 10 bases matching TRBD1. The CDR3 has 19 residues. The ends lost 2 bases at V and 4 bases at J; junction bases unmatched: 12. The germline CDR1 and CDR2 sequences are SGHRS and YFSETQ. The CDR3 DNA reads TGCGCCAGCAGCTTCCAAGGGACCGGGACAGGGGCCGGGGCCAACGTCCTGACTTTC. Translated, it gives CASSFQGTGTGAGANVLTF. Supplemented by reference TRBV5-1 and TRBJ2-6, the full variable domain reads KAGVTQTPRYLIKTRGQQVTLSCSPISGHRSVSWYQQTPGQGLQFLFEYFSETQRNKGNFPGRFSGRQFSNSRSEMNVSTLELGDSALYLCASSFQGTGTGAGANVLTFGAGSRLTVL.

The chain employs TRBV7-3 and TRBJ1-2; D possibly corresponds to TRBD1 (5 bases). Germline V gene lookup returns CDR1 SGHTA and CDR2 FQGTGA. Trimming removed 0 bases at V and 6 bases at J, with 14 bases between. The CDR3 length is 15 residues. The CDR3 sequence: CASSLTVGAVHGYTF. The CDR3 bases are TGTGCCAGCAGCTTAACGGTCGGGGCAGTACATGGCTACACCTTC.

CDR3 protein: CASSLLPREQYF. The CDR3 nucleotides read TGTGCCAGCAGTCTCCTGCCGCGGGAGCAGTACTTC. This chain uses TRBV12-3 or TRBV12-4 with TRBJ2-5; TRBD2 matches at 7 bases. This CDR3 contains 12 residues. V was pared by 5 bases and J by 11 bases, with 8 bases of the junction left unmatched.

The J gene is TRBJ2-1, the V gene TRBV25-1, with unresolved D. This CDR3 has 13 residues. V gave up 3 bases and J gave up 0 bases, with 3 bases separating them. The germline V gene has CDR1 MGHDK and CDR2 SYGVNS. In DNA, the CDR3 is TGTGCCAGCAGTGACTACTCCTACAATGAGCAGTTCTTC. Encoded protein: CASSDYSYNEQFF.

The chain has TRBV3-1 and TRBJ2-7; D gene unclear. Germline CDR1 and CDR2: LGHDT and YNNKEL (reference sequence). V was trimmed by 1 base and J by 6 bases, leaving 13 bases between them. The CDR3 runs to 14 residues. The chain's CDR3 is CASSQGRPTLEQYF. The DNA for the CDR3 is TGTGCCAGCAGCCAAGGCAGACCAACCCTCGAGCAGTACTTC.

This chain joins TRBV5-1 and TRBJ2-5; 9 bases are shared with TRBD2. The CDR3 loop spans 17 amino acids. Trimming took 4 bases from V and 3 from J; bases not matched to a gene: 13. CDR1 is SGHRS, CDR2 YFSETQ, per germline. The CDR3 DNA sequence: TGCGCCAGCAGCACGAGACTAGCGGCCCTGCTTGAAGAGACCCAGTACTTC. As protein: CASSTRLAALLEETQYF. Supplemented by reference TRBV5-1 and TRBJ2-5, the full variable domain reads KAGVTQTPRYLIKTRGQQVTLSCSPISGHRSVSWYQQTPGQGLQFLFEYFSETQRNKGNFPGRFSGRQFSNSRSEMNVSTLELGDSALYLCASSTRLAALLEETQYFGPGTRLLVL.

The CDR3 DNA is TGTGCCAGCAGTTACGGGCAGCACCTACTAGCCAAAAACATTCAGTACTTC. Translating gives CASSYGQHLLAKNIQYF. The chain uses TRBV6-2 or TRBV6-3 and TRBJ2-4; D gene unclear. There are 17 residues in the CDR3. V was trimmed by 2 bases and J by 0 bases, leaving 14 bases between them. CDR1 and CDR2 from the germline V gene are MNHEY and SVGEGT.

The chain recombines TRBV2 with TRBJ2-3; D ambiguous. V gave up 7 bases and J gave up 2 bases, with 7 bases separating them. Looked up from germline, CDR1 is SNHLY and CDR2 is FYNNEI. The CDR3 totals 12 residues. CDR3 coding DNA: TGTGCCAGCAAGAGTAACACAGATACGCAGTATTTT. This codes for CASKSNTDTQYF.

This chain links TRBV18 with TRBJ2-7; no definite D call. This CDR3 has 16 amino acids. The germline V gene has CDR1 KGHSH and CDR2 LQKENI. V was cut by 2 bases and J by 2 bases, with 16 bases left in between. DNA of the CDR3: TGTGCCAGCTCACCAGTGGCCAGGACCTTGACCTACGAGCAGTACTTC. It yields the protein CASSPVARTLTYEQYF.

The chain uses TRBV6-5 and TRBJ1-2; D is unclear. Trimming removed 4 bases from V and 4 bases from J, with 10 bases in between. The CDR3 runs 13 residues. The germline V gene has CDR1 MNHEY and CDR2 SVGAGI. Written as DNA, the CDR3 is TGTGCCAGCAGTTGGCGGGGTCTCTATGGCTACACCTTC. Encoded protein: CASSWRGLYGYTF.